This T cell receptor beta chain was sequenced for a study of T-cell memory formation after mild COVID-19. This clonotype was observed at least ten times. TCRdb re-called the 5' RACE reads with MiXCR, one entry per CDR3 protein. The table lists under 550,000 distinct CDR3 sequences, around 17% of them singletons. The TCR originated in a man aged 18 to 29 who had mild COVID-19 (a few samples of this study predate the infection). Cell type and time point are not known. Input material: PBMCs or a T cell subset sorted from them (not recorded which).

The CDR3 DNA is TGCAGTGCTAGAGATAACTATGGCTACACCTTC. Amino acids: CSARDNYGYTF. The V call is TRBV20-1, the J call TRBJ1-2; D is uncertain. CDR1 and CDR2 (germline): DFQATT, SNEGSKA (reference sequence). Trimming pared 0 bases from V and 1 base from J, leaving 0 bases between. CDR3 length equals 11 residues.